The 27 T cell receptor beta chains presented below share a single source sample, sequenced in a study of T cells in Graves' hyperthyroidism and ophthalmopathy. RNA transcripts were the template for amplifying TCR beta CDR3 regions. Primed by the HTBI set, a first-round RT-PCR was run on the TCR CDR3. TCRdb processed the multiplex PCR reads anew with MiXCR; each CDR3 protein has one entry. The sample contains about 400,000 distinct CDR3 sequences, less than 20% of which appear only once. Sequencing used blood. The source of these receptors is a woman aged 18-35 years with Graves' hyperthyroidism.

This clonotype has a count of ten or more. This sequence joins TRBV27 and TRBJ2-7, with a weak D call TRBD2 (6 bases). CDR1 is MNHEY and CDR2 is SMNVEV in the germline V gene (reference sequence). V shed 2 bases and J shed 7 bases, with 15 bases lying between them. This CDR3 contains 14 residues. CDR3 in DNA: TGTGCCAGCAGTTTAGGACCATCCCGGGGGGAGCAGTACTTC. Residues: CASSLGPSRGEQYF.

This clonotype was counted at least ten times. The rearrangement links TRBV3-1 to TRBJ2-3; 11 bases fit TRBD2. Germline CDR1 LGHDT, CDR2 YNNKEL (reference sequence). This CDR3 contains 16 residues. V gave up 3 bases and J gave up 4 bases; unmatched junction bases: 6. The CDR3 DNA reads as TGTGCCAGCAGCCAGGCCGGGACTAGCGGTTCAGATACGCAGTATTTT. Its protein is CASSQAGTSGSDTQYF.

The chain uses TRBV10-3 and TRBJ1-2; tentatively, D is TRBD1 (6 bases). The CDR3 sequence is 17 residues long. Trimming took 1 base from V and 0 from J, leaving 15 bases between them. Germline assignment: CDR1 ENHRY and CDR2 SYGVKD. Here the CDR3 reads CAISEYPRTEANYGYTF. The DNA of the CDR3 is TGTGCCATCAGTGAGTACCCTCGGACAGAAGCTAACTATGGCTACACCTTC.

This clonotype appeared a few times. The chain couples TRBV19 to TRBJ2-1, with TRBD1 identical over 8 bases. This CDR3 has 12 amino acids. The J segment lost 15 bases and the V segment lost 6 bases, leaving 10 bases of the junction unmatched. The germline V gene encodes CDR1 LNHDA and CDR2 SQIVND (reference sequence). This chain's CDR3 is CASSLGQGKGFF. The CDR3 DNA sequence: TGTGCCAGTAGCCTCGGACAGGGTAAGGGGTTCTTC.

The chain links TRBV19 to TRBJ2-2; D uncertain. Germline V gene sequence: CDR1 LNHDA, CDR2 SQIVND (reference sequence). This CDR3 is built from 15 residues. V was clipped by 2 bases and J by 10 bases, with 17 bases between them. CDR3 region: CASSIRGNPLEELFF. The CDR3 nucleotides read TGTGCCAGTAGTATAAGAGGCAACCCTCTTGAGGAGCTGTTTTTT. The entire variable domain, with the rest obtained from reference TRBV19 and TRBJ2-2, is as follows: DGGITQSPKYLFRKEGQNVTLSCEQNLNHDAMYWYRQDPGQGLRLIYYSQIVNDFQKGDIAEGYSVSREKKESFPLTVTSAQKNPTAFYLCASSIRGNPLEELFFGEGSRLTVL.

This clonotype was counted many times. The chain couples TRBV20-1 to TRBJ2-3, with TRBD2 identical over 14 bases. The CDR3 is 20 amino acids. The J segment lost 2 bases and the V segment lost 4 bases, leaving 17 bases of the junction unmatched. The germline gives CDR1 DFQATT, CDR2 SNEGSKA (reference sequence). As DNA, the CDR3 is TGCAGTGCTATGGACCCTAGGACTAGCGGGGGGAGGATCTTCACAGATACGCAGTATTTT. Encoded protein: CSAMDPRTSGGRIFTDTQYF.

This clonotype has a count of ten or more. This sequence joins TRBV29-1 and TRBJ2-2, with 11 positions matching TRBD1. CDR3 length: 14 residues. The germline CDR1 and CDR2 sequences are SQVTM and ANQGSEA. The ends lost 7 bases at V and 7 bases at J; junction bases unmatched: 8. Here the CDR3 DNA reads TGCAGCGCAGCGGGGACAGGGGGGAACGGGGAGCTGTTTTTT. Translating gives CSAAGTGGNGELFF.

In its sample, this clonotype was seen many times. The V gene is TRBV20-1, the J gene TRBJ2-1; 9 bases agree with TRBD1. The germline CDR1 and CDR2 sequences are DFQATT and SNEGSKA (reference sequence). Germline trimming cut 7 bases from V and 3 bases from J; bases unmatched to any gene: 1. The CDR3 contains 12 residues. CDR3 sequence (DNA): TGCAGTGGGGACAGGGACTACAATGAGCAGTTCTTC. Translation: CSGDRDYNEQFF.

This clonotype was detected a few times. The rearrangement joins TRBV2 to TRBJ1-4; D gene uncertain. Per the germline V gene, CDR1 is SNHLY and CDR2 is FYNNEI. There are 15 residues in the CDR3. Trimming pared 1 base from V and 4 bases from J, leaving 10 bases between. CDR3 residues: CASSEGQARNEKLFF. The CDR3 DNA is TGTGCCAGCAGTGAAGGGCAGGCACGTAATGAAAAACTGTTTTTT.

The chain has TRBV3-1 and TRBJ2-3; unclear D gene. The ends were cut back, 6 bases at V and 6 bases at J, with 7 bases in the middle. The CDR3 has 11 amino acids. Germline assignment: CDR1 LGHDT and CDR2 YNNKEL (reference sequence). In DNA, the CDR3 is TGTGCCAGCAGAGTATCGGATACGCAGTATTTT. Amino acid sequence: CASRVSDTQYF.

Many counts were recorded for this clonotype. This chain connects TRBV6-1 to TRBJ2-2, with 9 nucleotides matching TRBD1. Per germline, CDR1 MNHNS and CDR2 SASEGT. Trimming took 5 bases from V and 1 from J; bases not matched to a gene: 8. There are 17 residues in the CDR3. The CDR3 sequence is CASSFPSDRGNTGELFF. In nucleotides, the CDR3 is TGTGCCAGCAGTTTCCCTTCGGACAGGGGGAACACCGGGGAGCTGTTTTTT.

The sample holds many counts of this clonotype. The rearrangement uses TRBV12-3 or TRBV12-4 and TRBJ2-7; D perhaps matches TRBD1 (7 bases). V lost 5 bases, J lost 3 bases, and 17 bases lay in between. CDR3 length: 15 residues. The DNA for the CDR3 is TGTGCCAGCAGTACGGAGGGACAGATGCACTACGAGCAGTACTTC. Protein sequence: CASSTEGQMHYEQYF.

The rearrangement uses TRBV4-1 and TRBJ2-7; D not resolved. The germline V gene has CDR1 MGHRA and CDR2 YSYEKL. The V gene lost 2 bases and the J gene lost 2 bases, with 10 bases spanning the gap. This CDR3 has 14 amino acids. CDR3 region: CASSQIGLTYEQYF. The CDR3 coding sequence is TGCGCCAGCAGCCAAATCGGGCTTACCTACGAGCAGTACTTC.

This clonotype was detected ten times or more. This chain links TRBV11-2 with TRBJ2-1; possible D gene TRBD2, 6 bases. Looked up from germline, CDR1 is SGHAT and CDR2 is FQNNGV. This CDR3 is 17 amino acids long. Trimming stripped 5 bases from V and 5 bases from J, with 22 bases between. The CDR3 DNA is TGTGCCAGCAGCCCCCCTACTGCGGGACTTAACCACAATGAGCAGTTCTTC. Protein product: CASSPPTAGLNHNEQFF.

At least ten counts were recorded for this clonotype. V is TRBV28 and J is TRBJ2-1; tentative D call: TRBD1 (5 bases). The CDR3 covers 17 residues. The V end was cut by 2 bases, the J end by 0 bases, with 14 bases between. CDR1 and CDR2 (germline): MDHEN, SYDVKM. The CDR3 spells CASSLSRALSSYNEQFF. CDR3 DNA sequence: TGTGCCAGCAGTTTAAGCAGGGCCCTAAGCTCCTACAATGAGCAGTTCTTC.

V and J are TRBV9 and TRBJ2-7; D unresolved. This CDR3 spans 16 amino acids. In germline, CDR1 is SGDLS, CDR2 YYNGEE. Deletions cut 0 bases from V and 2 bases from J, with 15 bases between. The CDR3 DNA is TGTGCCAGCAGCGTAGCTTCTGGGTTCCGACCCTACGAGCAGTACTTC. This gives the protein CASSVASGFRPYEQYF.

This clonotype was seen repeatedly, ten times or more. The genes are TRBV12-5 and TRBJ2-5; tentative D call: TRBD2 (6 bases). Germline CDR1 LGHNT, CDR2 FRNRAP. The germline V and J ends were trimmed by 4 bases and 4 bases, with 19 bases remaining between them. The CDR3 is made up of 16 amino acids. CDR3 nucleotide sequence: TGTGCTAGTGGTTCCGGAGGGGTAGGAGACGGAGAGACCCAGTACTTC. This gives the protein CASGSGGVGDGETQYF.

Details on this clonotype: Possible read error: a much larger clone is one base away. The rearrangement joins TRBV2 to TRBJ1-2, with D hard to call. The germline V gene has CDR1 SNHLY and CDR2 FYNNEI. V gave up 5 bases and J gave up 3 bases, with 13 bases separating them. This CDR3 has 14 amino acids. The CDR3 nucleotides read TGTGCCAGCAGTATCCGGAGAAGGGACTATGGCTACACCTTC. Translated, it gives CASSIRRRDYGYTF.

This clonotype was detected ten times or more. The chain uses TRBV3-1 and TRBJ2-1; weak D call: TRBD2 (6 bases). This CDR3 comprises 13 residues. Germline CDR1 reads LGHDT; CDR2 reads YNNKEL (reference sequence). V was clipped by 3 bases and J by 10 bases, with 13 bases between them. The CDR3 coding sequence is TGTGCCAGCAGCCAGCCCCAAGGGAGGGAGCAGTTCTTC. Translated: CASSQPQGREQFF.

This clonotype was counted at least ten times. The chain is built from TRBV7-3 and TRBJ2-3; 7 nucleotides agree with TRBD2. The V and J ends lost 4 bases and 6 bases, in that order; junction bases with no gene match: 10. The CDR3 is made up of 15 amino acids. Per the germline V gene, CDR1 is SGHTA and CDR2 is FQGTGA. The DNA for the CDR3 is TGTGCCAGCAGCTGGGAGGGCGCCAAGGTGGATACGCAGTATTTT. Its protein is CASSWEGAKVDTQYF. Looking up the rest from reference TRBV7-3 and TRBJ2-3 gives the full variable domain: GAGVSQTPSNKVTEKGKYVELRCDPISGHTALYWYRQSLGQGPEFLIYFQGTGAADDSGLPNDRFFAVRPEGSVSTLKIQRTERGDSAVYLCASSWEGAKVDTQYFGPGTRLTVL.

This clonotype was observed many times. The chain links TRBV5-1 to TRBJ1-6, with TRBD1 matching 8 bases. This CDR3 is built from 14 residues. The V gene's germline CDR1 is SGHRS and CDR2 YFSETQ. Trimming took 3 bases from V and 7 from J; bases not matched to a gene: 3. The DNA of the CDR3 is TGCGCCAGCAGCTGGACAGGGTGGAATTCACCCCTCCACTTT. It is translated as CASSWTGWNSPLHF.

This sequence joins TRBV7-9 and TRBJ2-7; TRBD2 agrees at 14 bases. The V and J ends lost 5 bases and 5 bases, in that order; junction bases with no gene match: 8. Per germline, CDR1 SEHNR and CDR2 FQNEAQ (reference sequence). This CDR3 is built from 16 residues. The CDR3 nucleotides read TGTGCCAGCAGCGGGGGGGGACTAGCGGGAGCCCACGAGCAGTACTTC. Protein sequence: CASSGGGLAGAHEQYF.

For the CDR3, the DNA is TGTGCCATCAGGCCCGGACAAATGAACACTGAAGCTTTCTTT. It is translated as CAIRPGQMNTEAFF. The chain uses TRBV10-3 and TRBJ1-1; TRBD1 might be the D (5 bases). Germline V gene lookup returns CDR1 ENHRY and CDR2 SYGVKD. Trimming pared 6 bases from V and 0 bases from J, leaving 11 bases between. The length of the CDR3 is 14 residues.

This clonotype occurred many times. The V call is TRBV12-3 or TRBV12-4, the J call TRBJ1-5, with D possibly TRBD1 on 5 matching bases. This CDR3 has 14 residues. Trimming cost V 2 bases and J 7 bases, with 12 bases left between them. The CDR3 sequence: CASSLWGIGQPQHF. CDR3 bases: TGTGCCAGCAGTTTATGGGGGATTGGACAGCCCCAGCATTTT.

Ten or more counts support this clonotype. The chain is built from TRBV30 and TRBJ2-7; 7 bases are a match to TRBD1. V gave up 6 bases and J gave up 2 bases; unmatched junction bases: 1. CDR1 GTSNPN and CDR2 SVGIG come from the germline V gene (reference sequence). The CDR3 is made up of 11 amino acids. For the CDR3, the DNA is TGTGCCTGTGGACAGGCCTACGAGCAGTACTTC. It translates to CACGQAYEQYF.

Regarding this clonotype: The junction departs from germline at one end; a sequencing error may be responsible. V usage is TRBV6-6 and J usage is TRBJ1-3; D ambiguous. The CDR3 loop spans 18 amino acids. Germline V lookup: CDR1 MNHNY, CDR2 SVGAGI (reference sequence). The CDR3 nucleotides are TGTGCCAGCAGTGACTCGAGTCTGGAAGGGCACTCTGGAAACACCATATATTTT. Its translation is CASSDSSLEGHSGNTIYF.

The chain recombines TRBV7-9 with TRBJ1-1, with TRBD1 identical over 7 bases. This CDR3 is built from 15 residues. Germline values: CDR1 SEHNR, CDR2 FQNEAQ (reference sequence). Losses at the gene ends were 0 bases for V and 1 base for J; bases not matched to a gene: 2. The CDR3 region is CASSLAGTENTEAFF. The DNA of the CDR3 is TGTGCCAGCAGCTTAGCGGGGACAGAGAACACTGAAGCTTTCTTT.